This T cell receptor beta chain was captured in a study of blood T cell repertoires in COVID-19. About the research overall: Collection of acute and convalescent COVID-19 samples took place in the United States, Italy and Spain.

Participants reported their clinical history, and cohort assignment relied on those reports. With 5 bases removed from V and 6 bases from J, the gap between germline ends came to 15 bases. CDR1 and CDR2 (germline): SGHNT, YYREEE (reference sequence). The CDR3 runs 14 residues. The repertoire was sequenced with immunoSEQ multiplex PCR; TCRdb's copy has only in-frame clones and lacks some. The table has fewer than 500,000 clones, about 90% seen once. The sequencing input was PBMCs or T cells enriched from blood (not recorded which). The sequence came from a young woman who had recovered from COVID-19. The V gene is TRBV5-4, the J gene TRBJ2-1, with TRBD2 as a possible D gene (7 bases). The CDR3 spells CASSSGGPGNEQFF. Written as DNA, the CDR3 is TGTGCCAGCAGTTCCGGGGGGCCGGGCAATGAGCAGTTCTTC.